A selection of T cell receptor beta chains follows, all from one sample in a study of T cell responses to AZD1222 COVID-19 vaccine. Here immunoSEQ multiplex PCR was the method, and the copy in TCRdb shows in-frame clones only, minus some. The data show some 64,000 clones, 84% seen once. Here the sequenced sample was peripheral blood, taken on day 0 of AZD1222 vaccination. Receptors were obtained from an adult in good health. Both conserved end residues are part of each CDR3. Fields, in order: V gene, D gene, clone size, J gene, CDR3 DNA, CDR3 protein. A D gene is named only where the DNA matches it firmly. The listing skips clone size in some rows; elsewhere it reads once, few, many or a size class.

TRBV10-1	NA	NA	TRBJ2-2	TGCGCCAGCAGTGTCCCGAACACCGGGGAGCTGTTTTTT	CASSVPNTGELFF
TRBV5-1	TRBD2	NA	TRBJ2-2	TGCGCCAGCAGCCTAACCAATAGCGGGCCAATCACCGGGGAGCTGTTTTTT	CASSLTNSGPITGELFF
TRBV2	TRBD1	NA	TRBJ1-5	TGTGCCAGCAGAGCAGGGGGCTATCAGCCCCAGCATTTT	CASRAGGYQPQHF
TRBV5-1	NA	NA	TRBJ2-1	TGCGCCAGCGACTTAGGAGGGGACAATGAGCAGTTCTTC	CASDLGGDNEQFF
TRBV29-1	NA	NA	TRBJ1-2	TGCAGCGTCGGGGACAATAACTATGGCTACACCTTC	CSVGDNNYGYTF
TRBV6-1	NA	few	TRBJ2-3	TGTGCCAGCAGTGACCTAACCGCGGGATACGTCCCAACAGATACGCAGTATTTT	CASSDLTAGYVPTDTQYF
TRBV6-2/TRBV6-3	NA	NA	TRBJ2-7	TGTGCCAGCAGTTACGCCGGGTCCTACGAGCAGTACTTC	CASSYAGSYEQYF
TRBV15	TRBD2	NA	TRBJ2-3	TGTGCCACCAGCAGAGATTCCCCTCGTGTAAGCGGGGGTGCAGATACGCAGTATTTT	CATSRDSPRVSGGADTQYF
TRBV29-1	NA	NA	TRBJ2-1	TGCAGCGTTGAGTTGGTCGTCGTTGGCAATGAGCAGTTCTTC	CSVELVVVGNEQFF
TRBV4-1	NA	NA	TRBJ1-5	TGCGCCAGCAGCCAAGAAGAGGCTTCGCCAGCCGGTATGTGGAATCAGCCCCAGCATTTT	CASSQEEASPAGMWNQPQHF
TRBV19	TRBD1	NA	TRBJ1-5	TGTGCCAGTAGCGGACAGGACCATAGCAATCAGCCCCAGCATTTT	CASSGQDHSNQPQHF
TRBV5-4	TRBD2	NA	TRBJ2-7	TGTGCCAGCAGCTTGGGGGGAGGCGGGGGACTAGAGCAGTACTTC	CASSLGGGGGLEQYF
TRBV7-2	NA	NA	TRBJ1-6	TGTGCCAGCAGCTTGGCGGGACCGCCTAATTCACCCCTCCACTTT	CASSLAGPPNSPLHF
TRBV7-2	NA	once	TRBJ1-4	TGTGCCAGCAGTAGACAGCCACAAGCAACTAATGAAAAACTGTTTTTT	CASSRQPQATNEKLFF
TRBV28	NA	NA	TRBJ1-1	TGTGCCAGCAGTTCACTCGACAGCTATAACACTGAAGCTTTCTTT	CASSSLDSYNTEAFF
TRBV7-2	NA	few	TRBJ2-7	TGTGCCAGCAGCCCTCTCAGCGGCGGGAACTCCTACGAGCAGTACTTC	CASSPLSGGNSYEQYF
TRBV6-5	NA	NA	TRBJ1-1	TGTGCCAGCACTGGGACATGGAACACTGAAGCTTTCTTT	CASTGTWNTEAFF
TRBV20-1	NA	NA	TRBJ2-1	TGCAGTGCTAGAGATTGGGAAACGGAGTTCTTC	CSARDWETEFF
TRBV7-9	NA	NA	TRBJ1-3	TGTGCCAGCAGCTTACAGGGATTAGGAAACACCATATATTTT	CASSLQGLGNTIYF
TRBV5-5	NA	NA	TRBJ1-1	TGTGCCAGCAGCTCTCCAGAGAAAGGGGCTGAAGCTTTCTTT	CASSSPEKGAEAFF
TRBV3-1/TRBV3-2	NA	NA	TRBJ2-2	TGTGCCAGCAGCCTAAGAGGGGCCAACACCGGGGAGCTGTTTTTT	CASSLRGANTGELFF
TRBV24-1	NA	NA	TRBJ2-5	TGTGCCACCAGTGATTCCCGAAGTGAGACCCAGTACTTC	CATSDSRSETQYF
TRBV12-3/TRBV12-4	NA	NA	TRBJ2-5	TGTGCCAGCAGTTTAGATTGGGGCGGAGGGGACTTC	CASSLDWGGGDF
TRBV14	NA	NA	TRBJ1-1	TGTGCCAGCAGCGTCGAGGAGGTATATACTGAAGCTTTCTTT	CASSVEEVYTEAFF
TRBV27	NA	NA	TRBJ1-2	TGTGCCAGCAGTTTAAGGAGCGGGGGAGATGGCTACACCTTC	CASSLRSGGDGYTF
TRBV7-8	TRBD1	NA	TRBJ2-1	TGTGCCAGCAGTCTAACAGGGGGCCCGAGCTCCTACAATGAGCAGTTCTTC	CASSLTGGPSSYNEQFF
TRBV5-1	TRBD2	NA	TRBJ2-3	TGCGCCAGCAGCTTTACGGGGGGAGGCACAGATACGCAGTATTTT	CASSFTGGGTDTQYF
TRBV6-2/TRBV6-3	TRBD2	NA	TRBJ2-1	TGTGCCAGCAGTTATGTGGGAGCGGGGGAGGGGAATGAGCAGTTCTTC	CASSYVGAGEGNEQFF
TRBV28	TRBD1	NA	TRBJ1-2	TGTGCCAGCAGTGTACGGACAGGGGTTCCTTGGGGCTACACCTTC	CASSVRTGVPWGYTF
TRBV6-4	TRBD2	NA	TRBJ2-1	TGTGCCAGCAGTGACTCGTTAGCGGGGGGGGATGAGCAGTTCTTC	CASSDSLAGGDEQFF
TRBV19	NA	NA	TRBJ2-1	TGTGCCAGTAGTATAGTTTCCTTCGGGGAGCAGTTCTTC	CASSIVSFGEQFF
TRBV12-3/TRBV12-4	NA	NA	TRBJ2-2	TGTGCCAGCAGTCCGGGCTTCGGGGAGCTGTTTTTT	CASSPGFGELFF
TRBV11-3	NA	NA	TRBJ2-1	TGTGCCAGCAGCTTTTTGGTTGGAGAGCAGTTCTTC	CASSFLVGEQFF
TRBV5-1	NA	NA	TRBJ1-2	TGCGCCAGCAGTCCCGACGGGGGATTAGTGGGCTACACCTTC	CASSPDGGLVGYTF
TRBV9	NA	once	TRBJ2-1	TGTGCCAGCAGCGTAGCTGTTGAGAATGAGCAGTTCTTC	CASSVAVENEQFF
TRBV5-6	TRBD1	NA	TRBJ2-1	TGTGCCAGCAGCGCAACCGGGACAGGGGCCTACAATGAGCAGTTCTTC	CASSATGTGAYNEQFF
TRBV10-3	TRBD1	once	TRBJ2-1	TGTGCCATCAGCGGTGGACAGGGGGCATACAATGAGCAGTTCTTC	CAISGGQGAYNEQFF
TRBV5-4	NA	NA	TRBJ2-1	TGTGCCAAAGGGAGCTCTGGGGGCAATGAGCAGTTCTTC	CAKGSSGGNEQFF
TRBV7-9	TRBD1	NA	TRBJ1-2	TGTGCCAGCACCCAGGGGGCAGGGGGCAACTATGGCTACACCTTC	CASTQGAGGNYGYTF
TRBV6-1	NA	NA	TRBJ2-3	TGTGCCAGCAGTGAAGCAGGGGCAGGGGTGTGGGATACGCAGTATTTT	CASSEAGAGVWDTQYF
TRBV18	TRBD2	NA	TRBJ2-3	TGTGCCAGCTCACCCACGGTCGGGACTAGCGTCCGCACAGATACGCAGTATTTT	CASSPTVGTSVRTDTQYF
TRBV18	NA	NA	TRBJ2-3	TGTGCCAGCTCACCACCGAGTCAACAATCAGATACGCAGTATTTT	CASSPPSQQSDTQYF